A single sample gave rise to the 20 T cell receptor beta chains below, sequenced in a study of radiation and T cells in renal cell carcinoma. Noted time point: blood 2 weeks post-SBRT. Specified treatment: 15 Gy SBRT to primary tumor, nephrectomy 4 weeks later. Profiled with immunoSEQ multiplex PCR; TCRdb holds only in-frame clones, not every one. The data show roughly 130,000 clones, around 89% seen once. Here the sequenced sample was blood, taken from a patient whose treatment included radiotherapy and nephrectomy. Every receptor here comes from a woman between 70 and 85 years old with renal cell carcinoma.

This clone was seen a single time. V gene TRBV25-1 combines with J gene TRBJ2-7; 7 bases map to TRBD1. Germline CDR1 and CDR2: MGHDK and SYGVNS. The J segment lost 2 bases and the V segment lost 4 bases, leaving 8 bases of the junction unmatched. This CDR3 is built from 15 residues. In DNA, the CDR3 is TGTGCCAGCAGTGGAAGACAGGGAAAGACCTACGAGCAGTACTTC. Its translation: CASSGRQGKTYEQYF.

The chain is built from TRBV29-1 and TRBJ1-2; 10 nucleotides match TRBD1. Germline V gene lookup returns CDR1 SQVTM and CDR2 ANQGSEA. The CDR3 length is 13 residues. Trimming removed 4 bases from V and 4 bases from J; junction bases left unmatched: 3. This CDR3 is CSVGDRGGYGYTF. The CDR3 DNA follows: TGCAGCGTTGGGGACAGGGGTGGCTATGGCTACACCTTC.

The chain links TRBV20-1 to TRBJ2-3, with 7 bases matching TRBD1. V trimming: 6 bases; J trimming: 9 bases; junction bases outside the gene matches: 3. The CDR3 extends over 10 amino acids. Germline assignment: CDR1 DFQATT and CDR2 SNEGSKA (reference sequence). The CDR3 nucleotides are TGCAGTGCATTGACAGGGACGCAGTATTTT. Protein product: CSALTGTQYF.

Comment on this clone: At the DNA level, this CDR3 is encoded by other sequences in the same sample as well. The chain recombines TRBV6-1 with TRBJ1-1; no definite D call. This CDR3 has 11 residues. Per the germline V gene, CDR1 is MNHNS and CDR2 is SASEGT. The V gene lost 7 bases and the J gene lost 5 bases, with 8 bases spanning the gap. The CDR3 loop reads CASTRGTEAFF. In nucleotides, the CDR3 is TGTGCCAGCACCCGGGGAACTGAAGCTTTCTTT.

The chain recombines TRBV5-5 with TRBJ1-4; TRBD1 is a possible D gene (6 bases). Trimming stripped 0 bases from V and 8 bases from J, with 17 bases between. This CDR3 is built from 16 residues. CDR1 SGHKS and CDR2 YYEKEE come from the germline V gene (reference sequence). The CDR3 here is CASSLAMWGAREKLFF. The CDR3 bases are TGTGCCAGCAGCTTGGCCATGTGGGGGGCGCGAGAAAAACTGTTTTTT.

CDR3 loop: CASGLKETQYF. CDR3 coding DNA: TGTGCCAGCGGGCTGAAAGAGACCCAGTACTTC. The chain employs TRBV2 and TRBJ2-5; no firm D call. This CDR3 has 11 amino acids. The V gene lost 8 bases and the J gene lost 3 bases, with 7 bases spanning the gap. CDR1 is SNHLY, CDR2 FYNNEI, per germline.

The chain links TRBV5-1 to TRBJ2-6; D is unclear. The CDR3 extends over 16 amino acids. Trimming removed 4 bases at V and 2 bases at J, with 13 bases between. Germline CDR1 reads SGHRS; CDR2 reads YFSETQ. Here the CDR3 reads CASSEQPPAGANVLTF. CDR3 coding DNA: TGCGCCAGCAGCGAACAGCCGCCCGCTGGGGCCAACGTCCTGACTTTC.

This clone came up once. The V gene is TRBV6-4, the J gene TRBJ1-5; unclear D gene. This CDR3 comprises 13 residues. Trimming pared 8 bases from V and 0 bases from J, leaving 8 bases between. Per the germline V gene, CDR1 is MRHNA and CDR2 is SNTAGT. CDR3 sequence reads: CASVLYSNQPQHF. The CDR3 DNA is TGTGCCAGCGTATTGTATAGCAATCAGCCCCAGCATTTT.

V gene TRBV11-2 combines with J gene TRBJ2-2; D unclear. Trimming shortened V by 5 bases and J by 3 bases, and 7 bases separated the two germline ends. Germline V lookup: CDR1 SGHAT, CDR2 FQNNGV. The CDR3 length is 13 residues. CDR3 region: CASSPEDTGELFF. The DNA of the CDR3 is TGTGCCAGCAGCCCGGAAGACACCGGGGAGCTGTTTTTT.

The chain has TRBV5-1 and TRBJ2-7, with D maybe TRBD1 (6 bases). V was pared by 4 bases and J by 5 bases, with 19 bases between. Germline loops: CDR1 SGHRS, CDR2 YFSETQ. The CDR3 extends over 15 amino acids. The CDR3 loop is CASSRASTQGNEQYF. The DNA of the CDR3 is TGCGCCAGCAGCCGCGCCTCCACACAGGGCAACGAGCAGTACTTC.

DNA of the CDR3: TGTGCCAGTAGTAGAGCTTCTCTGCGAGATACGCAGTATTTT. As protein: CASSRASLRDTQYF. The rearrangement joins TRBV19 to TRBJ2-3, with D unclear. Germline values: CDR1 LNHDA, CDR2 SQIVND (reference sequence). CDR3 length equals 14 residues. With 4 bases removed from V and 5 bases from J, the gap between germline ends came to 13 bases.

This chain connects TRBV30 to TRBJ1-2, with TRBD1 identical over 7 bases. Per the germline V gene, CDR1 is GTSNPN and CDR2 is SVGIG (reference sequence). Trimming cost V 7 bases and J 2 bases; bases outside gene matches: 4. CDR3 length: 12 amino acids. In DNA form, the CDR3 reads TGTGCCTCCCCACAGGGGAACTATGGCTACACCTTC. Its translation is CASPQGNYGYTF. The complete variable domain, with remaining parts taken from reference TRBV30 and TRBJ1-2, reads SQTIHQWPATLVQPVGSPLSLECTVEGTSNPNLYWYRQAAGRGLQLLFYSVGIGQISSEVPQNLSASRPQDRQFILSSKKLLLSDSGFYLCASPQGNYGYTFGSGTRLTVV.

V gene TRBV30 combines with J gene TRBJ2-5; D remains ambiguous. Germline CDR1 is GTSNPN and CDR2 is SVGIG (reference sequence). The CDR3 length is 10 residues. V dropped 3 bases and J dropped 5 bases, with 4 bases sitting between them. CDR3 in DNA: TGTGCCTGGAGCGGTGAGACCCAGTACTTC. This codes for CAWSGETQYF. Full variable domain (missing parts from reference TRBV30 and TRBJ2-5): SQTIHQWPATLVQPVGSPLSLECTVEGTSNPNLYWYRQAAGRGLQLLFYSVGIGQISSEVPQNLSASRPQDRQFILSSKKLLLSDSGFYLCAWSGETQYFGPGTRLLVL.

This chain joins TRBV5-4 and TRBJ2-5; D tentatively fits TRBD1 or TRBD2 (6 bases each). The CDR3 contains 15 residues. Germline V gene data show CDR1 as SGHNT and CDR2 as YYREEE (reference sequence). V dropped 0 bases and J dropped 6 bases, with 15 bases sitting between them. The CDR3 DNA is TGTGCCAGCAGCTTGGGTGGGGGGCCCCGTCAGACCCAGTACTTC. As protein: CASSLGGGPRQTQYF.

This clone appeared a single time. The chain joins TRBV11-3 to TRBJ1-1, with 7 bases matching TRBD1. V trimming: 5 bases; J trimming: 1 base; junction bases outside the gene matches: 7. This CDR3 has 15 amino acids. CDR1 is SGHNT, CDR2 YENEEA, per germline. DNA of the CDR3: TGTGCCAGCAGCCCTAGACAGGGCCCGAACACTGAAGCTTTCTTT. Amino acids: CASSPRQGPNTEAFF.

The chain couples TRBV30 to TRBJ1-6; the match to TRBD1 covers 7 bases. CDR1 and CDR2 from the germline V gene are GTSNPN and SVGIG (reference sequence). This CDR3 region has 15 residues. V lost 3 bases to trimming and J lost 4 bases; unmatched junction nucleotides: 6. For the CDR3, the DNA is TGTGCCTGGAGCGCAAAGGGACAGTATAATTCACCCCTCCACTTT. As protein: CAWSAKGQYNSPLHF.

The CDR3 spells CASTRTGTGFNGYTF. CDR3 sequence (DNA): TGTGCCAGCACCCGAACCGGGACAGGATTTAATGGCTACACCTTC. The chain links TRBV6-5 to TRBJ1-2; 8 bases are shared with TRBD1. The CDR3 spans 15 residues. The germline CDR1 and CDR2 sequences are MNHEY and SVGAGI. J gave up 6 bases and V 7 bases, and 13 bases lay outside the gene matches.

This clone was observed a single time. The chain has TRBV30 and TRBJ1-1; maybe TRBD1 (5 bases). The CDR3 is made up of 17 amino acids. Germline V CDR1 and CDR2: GTSNPN, SVGIG (reference sequence). Deletions cut 2 bases from V and 6 bases from J, with 25 bases between. CDR3 loop: CAWSPWMTASPEAEAFF. Here the CDR3 DNA reads TGTGCCTGGAGTCCTTGGATGACAGCCTCCCCAGAGGCTGAAGCTTTCTTT.

This chain uses TRBV6-6 with TRBJ2-1, with 10 bases matching TRBD2. This CDR3 contains 15 residues. The V gene end was trimmed by 6 bases and the J gene end by 4 bases; junction bases not matched to a gene: 6. Germline values: CDR1 MNHNY, CDR2 SVGAGI (reference sequence). The CDR3 is CASRGSSGGYNEQFF. The CDR3 nucleotides read TGTGCCAGCAGGGGCTCTAGCGGGGGTTACAATGAGCAGTTCTTC.

This chain joins TRBV7-9 and TRBJ1-5; D possibly corresponds to TRBD1 (5 bases). This CDR3 region has 15 residues. Germline V gene sequence: CDR1 SEHNR, CDR2 FQNEAQ (reference sequence). V lost 5 bases and J 6 bases, leaving 17 bases between the germline ends. This CDR3 reads CASSAAGQRSQPQHF. DNA for the CDR3: TGTGCCAGCAGCGCCGCAGGACAAAGGAGTCAGCCCCAGCATTTT.